These 31 T cell receptor beta chains were sequenced from one sample in a study of control samples from healthy donors and cancer patients. The protocol was immunoSEQ multiplex PCR, while the TCRdb copy is restricted to in-frame clones and leaves out a portion. This table has tens of thousands of clones, over 85% appearing once. The specimen sequenced was PBMCs. All receptors come from a middle-aged woman with lung cancer.

V is TRBV6-1 and J is TRBJ2-7; no clear D. CDR3 size: 13 residues. Trimming shortened V by 2 bases and J by 2 bases, and 7 bases separated the two germline ends. Germline-derived CDR1 and CDR2 are MNHNS and SASEGT. The CDR3 loop reads CASSEPGTYEQYF. For the CDR3, the DNA is TGTGCCAGCAGTGAACCGGGTACCTACGAGCAGTACTTC.

The chain is built from TRBV6-5 and TRBJ2-1, with 7 nucleotides matching TRBD2. CDR3 length equals 13 residues. The V gene end was trimmed by 10 bases and the J gene end by 1 base; junction bases not matched to a gene: 4. CDR1 is MNHEY and CDR2 is SVGAGI in the germline V gene. The CDR3 bases are TGTGCCACCTGGGAGGGATCCTACAATGAGCAGTTCTTC. This codes for CATWEGSYNEQFF.

This chain uses TRBV28 with TRBJ2-1; TRBD2 matches 9 bases. Germline lookup yields CDR1 MDHEN and CDR2 SYDVKM. J gave up 7 bases and V 5 bases, and 15 bases lay outside the gene matches. The CDR3 extends over 17 amino acids. CDR3 in DNA: TGTGCCAGCAGTAGCCCTCAAGGGCGGGGGGGCGGTAATGAGCAGTTCTTC. Its protein product is CASSSPQGRGGGNEQFF.

The chain links TRBV25-1 to TRBJ2-7; TRBD1 matches at 8 bases. Germline loops: CDR1 MGHDK, CDR2 SYGVNS. The CDR3 consists of 15 residues. Germline trimming cut 6 bases from V and 1 base from J; bases unmatched to any gene: 8. The CDR3 DNA is TGTGCCAGCAGAACTACCGGGACAGGTTCCTACGAGCAGTACTTC. This codes for CASRTTGTGSYEQYF.

The DNA for the CDR3 is TGTGCCTGGAGTCCGGGGCGCTCAATGTATCAGCCCCAGCATTTT. Translating gives CAWSPGRSMYQPQHF. The J gene is TRBJ1-5, the V gene TRBV30; D perhaps matches TRBD1 (5 bases). Trimming removed 2 bases at V and 5 bases at J, with 16 bases between. The CDR3 totals 15 residues. Looked up from germline, CDR1 is GTSNPN and CDR2 is SVGIG (reference sequence). Full variable domain (outside the CDR3, taken from reference TRBV30 and TRBJ1-5): SQTIHQWPATLVQPVGSPLSLECTVEGTSNPNLYWYRQAAGRGLQLLFYSVGIGQISSEVPQNLSASRPQDRQFILSSKKLLLSDSGFYLCAWSPGRSMYQPQHFGDGTRLSIL.

The V call is TRBV7-2, the J call TRBJ2-3; the match to TRBD2 covers 10 bases. The V segment lost 5 bases and the J segment 6 bases; nucleotides outside the gene matches: 5. The CDR3 runs to 14 residues. The V gene's germline CDR1 is SGHTA and CDR2 FQGNSA. The CDR3 nucleotides are TGTGCCAGCAGCCAGAGCGGGGGGGCGGATACGCAGTATTTT. Protein product: CASSQSGGADTQYF.

The rearrangement joins TRBV24-1 to TRBJ1-2; 9 bases are a match to TRBD1. V trimming: 4 bases; J trimming: 7 bases; junction bases outside the gene matches: 3. Per germline, CDR1 KGHDR and CDR2 SFDVKD. The CDR3 totals 13 residues. The CDR3 loop is CATSDRDRAGYTF. The CDR3 DNA reads TGTGCCACCAGTGACCGGGACAGGGCTGGCTACACCTTC.

V is TRBV30 and J is TRBJ2-2; 8 bases line up with TRBD2. CDR3 length: 22 amino acids. CDR1 GTSNPN and CDR2 SVGIG come from the germline V gene (reference sequence). The V and J ends lost 0 bases and 2 bases, in that order; junction bases with no gene match: 23. CDR3 loop: CAWSVLPLTETSVSENTGELFF. The CDR3 nucleotides are TGTGCCTGGAGTGTTCTCCCCTTAACCGAGACTAGCGTCAGCGAAAACACCGGGGAGCTGTTTTTT.

The rearrangement joins TRBV6-4 to TRBJ1-6, with D perhaps matching TRBD1 (6 bases). V gave up 2 bases and J gave up 4 bases, with 12 bases separating them. The germline V gene has CDR1 MRHNA and CDR2 SNTAGT. The CDR3 totals 16 residues. The CDR3 spells CASSDRGGVYNSPLHF. In DNA form, the CDR3 reads TGTGCCAGCAGTGACAGGGGGGGGGTTTATAATTCACCCCTCCACTTT.

V usage is TRBV7-2 and J usage is TRBJ1-1; tentative D call: TRBD1 (5 bases). CDR3 length: 14 residues. Germline V gene sequence: CDR1 SGHTA, CDR2 FQGNSA. Trimming removed 7 bases at V and 6 bases at J, with 18 bases between. The CDR3 DNA is TGTGCCAGCAACCCTACCCGGGGGTGGGCTGAAGCTTTCTTT. This codes for CASNPTRGWAEAFF.

The chain carries TRBV7-9 and TRBJ1-2; 8 positions agree with TRBD1. CDR1 and CDR2 from the germline V gene are SEHNR and FQNEAQ (reference sequence). With 3 bases clipped from V and 4 bases from J, the junction kept 7 bases outside the gene matches. The CDR3 sequence is 15 residues long. The CDR3 spells CASSFRQGPFYGYTF. CDR3 bases: TGTGCCAGCAGCTTCAGACAGGGGCCCTTCTATGGCTACACCTTC.

The chain joins TRBV6-5 to TRBJ1-1, with D hard to call. The CDR3 extends over 15 amino acids. Trimming removed 0 bases from V and 1 base from J, with 9 bases in between. The germline CDR1 and CDR2 sequences are MNHEY and SVGAGI. DNA for the CDR3: TGTGCCAGCAGTTACTCAGCCACCTCGAACACTGAAGCTTTCTTT. It codes for CASSYSATSNTEAFF.

The chain links TRBV19 to TRBJ2-7; D not certain. The germline V and J ends were trimmed by 4 bases and 4 bases, with 11 bases remaining between them. Germline V gene data show CDR1 as LNHDA and CDR2 as SQIVND (reference sequence). The CDR3 covers 13 residues. CDR3 loop: CASSTNLIYEQYF. CDR3 sequence (DNA): TGTGCCAGTAGTACTAACCTGATTTACGAGCAGTACTTC.

As DNA, the CDR3 is TGTGCCAGTAGTCTGGGACAGATCCCGACAGATACGCAGTATTTT. It specifies CASSLGQIPTDTQYF. The V call is TRBV19, the J call TRBJ2-3; 7 bases agree with TRBD1. This CDR3 is 15 amino acids long. In germline, CDR1 is LNHDA, CDR2 SQIVND (reference sequence). Losses at the gene ends were 5 bases for V and 3 bases for J; bases not matched to a gene: 8.

This chain links TRBV6-1 with TRBJ1-2; D remains unclear. Trimming removed 2 bases at V and 7 bases at J, with 17 bases between. Germline V lookup: CDR1 MNHNS, CDR2 SASEGT. The CDR3 runs to 15 residues. The CDR3 region has the DNA TGTGCCAGCAGTGAAAGATACTGGTCGCCTCTTGGCTACACCTTC. It yields the protein CASSERYWSPLGYTF.

This clone has only one observation. The chain links TRBV6-1 to TRBJ2-3; 8 bases match TRBD2. This CDR3 spans 16 amino acids. V shed 3 bases and J 0 bases; nucleotides not matched to a gene: 5. Looked up from germline, CDR1 is MNHNS and CDR2 is SASEGT. CDR3: CASSERGAVSTDTQYF. The CDR3, as DNA: TGTGCCAGCAGTGAGCGGGGGGCCGTTAGCACAGATACGCAGTATTTT.

This clone was seen only a few times. In DNA, the CDR3 is TGTGCCACCAGCAGCCTCCTACCAGGGGGTTTTGGCTACACCTTC. Amino acid sequence: CATSSLLPGGFGYTF. The gene calls are TRBV15 and TRBJ1-2; 7 nucleotides line up with TRBD1. The CDR3 contains 15 residues. Germline-derived CDR1 and CDR2 are LNHNV and YYDKDF (reference sequence). V trimming: 3 bases; J trimming: 7 bases; junction bases outside the gene matches: 11.

CDR3 nucleotide sequence: TGTGCCAGCAGTCTTTACTCTGGGGCCAACGTCCTGACTTTC. Translated, it gives CASSLYSGANVLTF. V usage is TRBV27 and J usage is TRBJ2-6; D not certain. The V gene lost 5 bases and the J gene lost 0 bases, with 5 bases spanning the gap. Per germline, CDR1 MNHEY and CDR2 SMNVEV (reference sequence). This CDR3 region has 14 residues.

This clone was detected only once. This chain links TRBV19 with TRBJ2-1; a possible D gene is TRBD2 (6 bases). The germline V gene encodes CDR1 LNHDA and CDR2 SQIVND (reference sequence). This CDR3 region has 17 residues. Trimming pared 6 bases from V and 4 bases from J, leaving 22 bases between. The CDR3 DNA reads as TGTGCCAGTAGCCCTTGGGACTCGCCTACAGGATACAATGAGCAGTTCTTC. It specifies CASSPWDSPTGYNEQFF.

The rearrangement uses TRBV5-6 and TRBJ2-7; 8 bases match TRBD1. The CDR3 is 14 amino acids. V lost 4 bases, J lost 3 bases, and 6 bases stayed unmatched. Germline lookup yields CDR1 SGHDT and CDR2 YYEEEE. CDR3 DNA sequence: TGTGCCAGCAGCCAGGGACAGGCTATCTACGAGCAGTACTTC. Protein: CASSQGQAIYEQYF.

The chain couples TRBV28 to TRBJ1-3, with unresolved D. CDR3 length: 15 residues. CDR1 and CDR2 from the germline V gene are MDHEN and SYDVKM. The V gene lost 1 base and the J gene lost 0 bases, with 7 bases spanning the gap. The CDR3 DNA sequence: TGTGCCAGCAGTTTATTTCCAAACTCTGGAAACACCATATATTTT. As protein: CASSLFPNSGNTIYF.

The chain employs TRBV18 and TRBJ1-1; 7 bases match TRBD1. The CDR3 has 15 residues. The V gene's germline CDR1 is KGHSH and CDR2 LQKENI. V was clipped by 3 bases and J by 4 bases; unmatched bases: 8. In nucleotides, the CDR3 is TGTGCCAGCTCACCCAACAGGGGTGTCCTCACTGAAGCTTTCTTT. Translation: CASSPNRGVLTEAFF.

The chain is built from TRBV28 and TRBJ1-2, with D possibly matching TRBD1 (6 bases). The V and J ends lost 6 bases and 6 bases respectively, with 17 bases between them. The CDR3 runs to 14 residues. The germline V gene encodes CDR1 MDHEN and CDR2 SYDVKM. The CDR3 DNA follows: TGTGCCAGCAGCAAACCCCAGGGGCTCGATGGCTACACCTTC. Translation: CASSKPQGLDGYTF.

This chain links TRBV28 with TRBJ1-6; no clear D gene. Germline CDR1 and CDR2: MDHEN and SYDVKM. V was trimmed by 1 base and J by 0 bases, leaving 10 bases between them. CDR3 length: 17 residues. The CDR3 nucleotides are TGTGCCAGCAGTTTATCTGAGGCCTTCTCCTATAATTCACCCCTCCACTTT. It specifies CASSLSEAFSYNSPLHF.

The V and J genes are TRBV6-5 and TRBJ1-1; D may be TRBD1 (6 bases). Germline CDR1 reads MNHEY; CDR2 reads SVGAGI. The V end was cut by 2 bases, the J end by 5 bases, with 12 bases between. The CDR3 is made up of 14 amino acids. The chain's CDR3 is CASSYGQRGTEAFF. The CDR3 DNA reads as TGTGCCAGCAGTTACGGACAGAGGGGGACTGAAGCTTTCTTT.

The chain links TRBV30 to TRBJ2-4; D is unclear. This CDR3 spans 16 amino acids. The germline V and J ends were trimmed by 0 bases and 0 bases, with 12 bases remaining between them. Germline CDR1 is GTSNPN and CDR2 is SVGIG (reference sequence). CDR3 residues: CAWSVRGRSAKNIQYF. The CDR3 nucleotides are TGTGCCTGGAGTGTACGTGGCAGGTCAGCCAAAAACATTCAGTACTTC. Together with reference TRBV30 and TRBJ2-4, the CDR3 gives the full variable domain: SQTIHQWPATLVQPVGSPLSLECTVEGTSNPNLYWYRQAAGRGLQLLFYSVGIGQISSEVPQNLSASRPQDRQFILSSKKLLLSDSGFYLCAWSVRGRSAKNIQYFGAGTRLSVL.

This clone was detected only once. V gene TRBV29-1 combines with J gene TRBJ2-6; D is perhaps TRBD1 or TRBD2 (5 bases each). The germline V gene has CDR1 SQVTM and CDR2 ANQGSEA. Between the trimmed V and J ends, which lost 4 bases and 0 bases, there was a span of 13 bases. The length of the CDR3 is 16 residues. CDR3 nucleotide sequence: TGCAGCGTTGCTCCCGGGACCTTCTCTGGGGCCAACGTCCTGACTTTC. It specifies CSVAPGTFSGANVLTF.

The chain combines TRBV4-2 with TRBJ2-2; unclear D gene. The ends were cut back, 0 bases at V and 3 bases at J, with 5 bases in the middle. Germline V gene lookup returns CDR1 LGHNA and CDR2 YNFKEQ. This CDR3 region has 14 residues. The CDR3 DNA follows: TGTGCCAGCAGCCAAGATAAATACACCGGGGAGCTGTTTTTT. It codes for CASSQDKYTGELFF.

J is TRBJ2-1 and V is TRBV28, with 13 bases identical to TRBD2. The CDR3 has 18 residues. In germline, CDR1 is MDHEN, CDR2 SYDVKM. Unmatched junction bases numbered 8, after V lost 4 bases and J lost 2 bases. The CDR3 region is CASSSGTSGAITYNEQFF. The DNA of the CDR3 is TGTGCCAGCAGTTCCGGGACTAGCGGGGCTATTACCTACAATGAGCAGTTCTTC.

The chain has TRBV30 and TRBJ1-2, with D tentatively TRBD1 (5 bases). Looked up from germline, CDR1 is GTSNPN and CDR2 is SVGIG (reference sequence). Trimming cost V 1 base and J 8 bases, with 26 bases left between them. This CDR3 has 17 residues. In nucleotides, the CDR3 is TGTGCCTGGAGTGGACATAGCCCAGGGAGGCTATGGAACGGCTACACCTTC. It encodes CAWSGHSPGRLWNGYTF.

The chain combines TRBV2 with TRBJ1-1; maybe TRBD1 (6 bases). V lost 0 bases to trimming and J lost 0 bases, with 8 bases between them. From germline, CDR1 is SNHLY and CDR2 FYNNEI. The CDR3 runs 15 residues. CDR3 coding DNA: TGTGCCAGCAGTGAAGCGCGACAGGTGAACACTGAAGCTTTCTTT. The encoded protein is CASSEARQVNTEAFF.